This is a list of T cell receptor beta chains from one sample in a study of T cells in tumors after PD-1 blockade. This table comes from immunoSEQ multiplex PCR, and its TCRdb copy is limited to in-frame clones, with some not included. The sample shows about 60,000 clones, around two thirds of them seen only once. Sequencing used PBMCs, obtained after anti-PD-1 treatment. The source of these receptors is a human donor with basal cell carcinoma. CDR3s include the opening cysteine and the closing phenylalanine or tryptophan. The order of the fields is D gene, V gene, J gene, clone size, CDR3 length, CDR3 DNA, CDR3 protein. The D gene is left open where the match is weak. Clone sizes are given selectively: once, few, many, or a class where the clone is expanded.

TRBD1	TRBV30	TRBJ2-6	NA	19	TGTGCCTGGAGGAATACAAGGACAGGGGGCAACTCTGGGGCCAACGTCCTGACTTTC	CAWRNTRTGGNSGANVLTF
NA	TRBV5-1	TRBJ2-3	NA	14	TGCGCCAGCAGCTTAACGGGTAACACAGATACGCAGTATTTT	CASSLTGNTDTQYF
NA	TRBV20-1	TRBJ1-1	NA	11	TGCAGTGCGCCCACAGACACTGAAGCTTTCTTT	CSAPTDTEAFF
NA	TRBV3-1/TRBV3-2	TRBJ1-6	NA	14	TGTGCCAGCAGCCCCGACGGACAGTATTCACCCCTCCACTTT	CASSPDGQYSPLHF
NA	TRBV27	TRBJ2-3	NA	17	TGTGCCAGCAGGACGGACACCGGGCCTGGGCCCCCAGATACGCAGTATTTT	CASRTDTGPGPPDTQYF
TRBD1	TRBV28	TRBJ2-4	NA	16	TGTGCCAGCACCATCAGGGGACAGGGTGTGAGAAACATTCAGTACTTC	CASTIRGQGVRNIQYF
NA	TRBV7-9	TRBJ1-1	NA	13	TGTGCCAGCACGTGGGGGGGTTCCACTGAAGCTTTCTTT	CASTWGGSTEAFF
TRBD1	TRBV30	TRBJ2-7	NA	12	TGTGCCTGGAGCCAGACAGGGGGAGAGCAGTACTTC	CAWSQTGGEQYF
NA	TRBV5-4	TRBJ1-6	NA	17	TGTGCCAGCAGCTTGGAGGGTTGGAGTTTGTCGGATTCACCCCTCCACTTT	CASSLEGWSLSDSPLHF
TRBD1	TRBV9	TRBJ2-3	NA	14	TGTGCCAGCAGCGCCGACAGGGTTACAGATACGCAGTATTTT	CASSADRVTDTQYF
NA	TRBV14	TRBJ2-5	NA	15	TGTGCCAGCAGCCAAAATTTTGGCCTGGGGGAGACCCAGTACTTC	CASSQNFGLGETQYF
TRBD2	TRBV11-2	TRBJ2-4	NA	19	TGTGCCAGCAGCTTAGATGTGCTAGCGGGGGACCTAGCCAAAAACATTCAGTACTTC	CASSLDVLAGDLAKNIQYF
NA	TRBV2	TRBJ2-1	few	13	TGTGCCAGCAGATTTGACACTGGGAATGAGCAGTTCTTC	CASRFDTGNEQFF
TRBD1	TRBV7-2	TRBJ1-2	NA	16	TGTGCCAGCAGCTCGGGACAGGGGGCTCGGAACTATGGCTACACCTTC	CASSSGQGARNYGYTF
NA	TRBV2	TRBJ1-1	few	14	TGTGCCAGCAGCCCGAGGGGGAGCTCGTCTGAAGCTTTCTTT	CASSPRGSSSEAFF
NA	TRBV30	TRBJ2-2	NA	14	TGTGCCTGGAGTGTGGTCAGGGGCACCGGGGAGCTGTTTTTT	CAWSVVRGTGELFF
TRBD1	TRBV6-5	TRBJ1-6	NA	16	TGTGCCAGCAGTTACAACCGGGACAGAACAAGGACACCCCTCCACTTT	CASSYNRDRTRTPLHF
NA	TRBV19	TRBJ2-2	NA	14	TGTGCCAGTAGTATTTCTTGGGGTACCGGGGAGCTGTTTTTT	CASSISWGTGELFF
TRBD2	TRBV7-2	TRBJ2-1	NA	17	TGTGCCAGCAGCTTAACTAGCGGGGGGAGCTCCTACAATGAGCAGTTCTTC	CASSLTSGGSSYNEQFF
NA	TRBV6-1	TRBJ2-7	NA	10	TGTGCCAGCAGTGATGACGAGCAGTACTTC	CASSDDEQYF
TRBD2	TRBV6-5	TRBJ2-7	NA	16	TGTGCCAGCAGTTACGGGTCTAGCGGGGCCGCCTACGAGCAGTACTTC	CASSYGSSGAAYEQYF
NA	TRBV6-5	TRBJ2-7	NA	14	TGTGCCAGCACCCCTAGAGGGGTCTCCTACGAGCAGTACTTC	CASTPRGVSYEQYF
NA	TRBV30	TRBJ1-1	NA	15	TGTGTTGGGTTCAAGGACGGACGCATGAACACTGAAGCTTTCTTT	CVGFKDGRMNTEAFF
NA	TRBV28	TRBJ1-2	NA	13	TGTGCCATTCCGTCCGCGGGGAACTATGGCTACACCTTC	CAIPSAGNYGYTF
NA	TRBV15	TRBJ2-5	NA	12	TGTGCCACCAGCATTGCACAAGAGACCCAGTACTTC	CATSIAQETQYF
NA	TRBV19	TRBJ1-3	NA	15	TGTGCCAGTACCCGGGGGTGGGAAGTTGGAAACACCATATATTTT	CASTRGWEVGNTIYF
TRBD2	TRBV4-2	TRBJ2-7	NA	15	TGTGCCAGCAGCCAAACACCGGGGGGGCCCCACGAGCAGTACTTC	CASSQTPGGPHEQYF
TRBD1	TRBV9	TRBJ1-2	NA	14	TGTGCCAGCAGCGTGGACAGGGGGAACTATGGCTACACCTTC	CASSVDRGNYGYTF
NA	TRBV6-1	TRBJ1-1	NA	16	TGTGCCAGCAGTGAAGTACTAAGGGGCGGAAGGACTGAAGCTTTCTTT	CASSEVLRGGRTEAFF
NA	TRBV12-3/TRBV12-4	TRBJ1-2	NA	12	TGTGCCAGCAGTTTAGAATGGGGGGGCTACACCTTC	CASSLEWGGYTF
NA	TRBV15	TRBJ1-5	once	14	TGTGCCACCAGCAGAGTGGGCAGTAATCAGCCCCAGCATTTT	CATSRVGSNQPQHF
NA	TRBV2	TRBJ2-1	few	14	TGTGCCAGCAGTGGCGGAAGGGCCTACAATGAGCAGTTCTTC	CASSGGRAYNEQFF
NA	TRBV3-1/TRBV3-2	TRBJ1-5	NA	13	TGTGCCAGCAGCCAAGGGGGGAATCAGCCCCAGCATTTT	CASSQGGNQPQHF
TRBD1	TRBV3-1/TRBV3-2	TRBJ1-6	few	13	TGTGCCAGCAAGGGACAGGGGCCTTCACCCCTCCACTTT	CASKGQGPSPLHF
TRBD1	TRBV5-5	TRBJ2-7	few	14	TGTGCCAGCAGCGGACAGGGAAGGGACTACGAGCAGTACTTC	CASSGQGRDYEQYF
NA	TRBV12-2	TRBJ2-5	NA	18	TGTGCAAGTCGCTTAGTTGGCCCTAGCGGGGGTTTGGGAGAGACCCAGTACTTC	CASRLVGPSGGLGETQYF
NA	TRBV5-6	TRBJ1-6	NA	14	TGTGCCAGCAGCTTGGGGGGTGAGAATTCACCCCTCCACTTT	CASSLGGENSPLHF
NA	TRBV12-2	TRBJ2-2	NA	16	TGTGCAAGTCGCTTAGCGGGACAGGGTGACACCGGGGAGCTGTTTTTT	CASRLAGQGDTGELFF
NA	TRBV29-1	TRBJ1-2	NA	11	TGCAGCGTTGTAGAGGGGAATGGCTACACCTTC	CSVVEGNGYTF
TRBD1	TRBV6-5	TRBJ1-2	NA	13	TGTGCCAGCAGCCCCAGACAGGGGAATGGCTACACCTTC	CASSPRQGNGYTF
NA	TRBV10-1	TRBJ2-1	NA	14	TGCGCCCCTAGAGAGGGGACGGCAAACAATGAGCAGTTCTTC	CAPREGTANNEQFF
TRBD2	TRBV7-2	TRBJ2-1	NA	15	TGTGCCAGCAGCTTGACCGGGACTAGCGGGGGTCGGGAGTTCTTC	CASSLTGTSGGREFF
TRBD1	TRBV6-5	TRBJ1-1	NA	15	TGTGCCAGCAGTCCCCGGGACAGGGGGAACACTGAAGCTTTCTTT	CASSPRDRGNTEAFF
TRBD1	TRBV30	TRBJ1-6	NA	13	TGTGCCTGCGGACAGGGTGGGAATTCACCCCTCCACTTT	CACGQGGNSPLHF
NA	TRBV6-5	TRBJ1-2	NA	13	TGTGCCAGCAGCCTCTTGACGGATTATGGCTACACCTTC	CASSLLTDYGYTF
NA	TRBV27	TRBJ1-4	NA	14	TGTGCCAGCAGTTTAAGGGGGGCCGGTGAAAAACTGTTTTTT	CASSLRGAGEKLFF
NA	TRBV10-3	TRBJ1-1	NA	14	TGTGCCATCAGCCTTGACAGTTCGAACACTGAAGCTTTCTTT	CAISLDSSNTEAFF
TRBD1	TRBV6-1	TRBJ1-1	few	15	TGTGCCAGCAGTGAACCGGGGACAGGGGGCACTGAAGCTTTCTTT	CASSEPGTGGTEAFF
TRBD1	TRBV7-9	TRBJ1-1	NA	14	TGTGCCAGCAGCTTAGGGCAGGGGGAGACTGAAGCTTTCTTT	CASSLGQGETEAFF
NA	TRBV27	TRBJ1-6	once	17	TGTGCCAGCAGTTTCGGGACAACGAGCTCCTATAATTCACCCCTCCACTTT	CASSFGTTSSYNSPLHF
NA	TRBV6-2/TRBV6-3	TRBJ1-5	few	14	TGTGCCAGCAGTTCGGGAGCTCAGAATCAGCCCCAGCATTTT	CASSSGAQNQPQHF
TRBD1	TRBV9	TRBJ1-2	many	16	TGTGCCAGCAGCAACTCAATCCCGGGACAGGGCTATGGCTACACCTTC	CASSNSIPGQGYGYTF
NA	TRBV12-3/TRBV12-4	TRBJ1-2	NA	12	TGTGCCAGCAGTTTTCTCGGGGATGGCTACACCTTC	CASSFLGDGYTF
TRBD1	TRBV7-2	TRBJ2-1	NA	16	TGTGCCAGCAGTGCTAACCGGGACAGGGGGAATAATGAGCAGTTCTTC	CASSANRDRGNNEQFF
TRBD2	TRBV6-1	TRBJ2-3	NA	16	TGTGCCAGCAGTGAAAGGGCGGGGGGATCCACAGATACGCAGTATTTT	CASSERAGGSTDTQYF
NA	TRBV3-1/TRBV3-2	TRBJ1-5	NA	14	TGTGCCAGCAGCACCCGGGACTCTTATCAGCCCCAGCATTTT	CASSTRDSYQPQHF
NA	TRBV4-1	TRBJ1-5	NA	14	TGCGCCAGCAGCAAACAGACTAGCAATCAGCCCCAGCATTTT	CASSKQTSNQPQHF
NA	TRBV12-3/TRBV12-4	TRBJ1-2	NA	12	TGTGCCAGCAGTTTTGAAAACTATGGCTACACCTTC	CASSFENYGYTF